These T cell receptor beta chains were read from a single sample in a study of early T cells in non-severe SARS-CoV-2 infection. TCRdb re-analysed the 5' RACE reads in MiXCR, keeping a single row per CDR3 protein. The table records tens of thousands of distinct CDR3 sequences, under 15% of them present only once. Input material: whole blood. All receptors come from an adult who was a healthcare worker with PCR-confirmed SARS-CoV-2 infection or an uninfected control (not recorded which). CDR3s include the opening cysteine and the closing phenylalanine or tryptophan. The order of the fields is D gene, J gene, CDR3 length, clone size, V gene, CDR3 DNA, CDR3 protein. The D gene is left open where the match is weak. For some rows the clone size is stated as once, few or many, or as a class when expanded; others skip it.

>.|TRBJ2-1|16|few|TRBV20-1
TGCAGTGCTAGCCAACTAAGCATCTACTCCTACAATGAGCAGTTCTTC
CSASQLSIYSYNEQFF
>TRBD1|TRBJ2-7|15|.|TRBV12-3/TRBV12-4
TGTGCCAGCAGCTACAGGGGGCCCCATTCCTACGAGCAGTACTTC
CASSYRGPHSYEQYF
>.|TRBJ1-1|12|few|TRBV28
TGTGCCAGCCGACTACAGGGCCTTGAAGCTTTCTTT
CASRLQGLEAFF
>TRBD2|TRBJ2-3|17|few|TRBV7-2
TGTGCCAGCAGCTACAACCCTGGCGGGAGGGTCACAGATACGCAGTATTTT
CASSYNPGGRVTDTQYF
>.|TRBJ2-7|14|.|TRBV28
TGTGCCAGCAGTTTAACTAGCCGGACGGGGGAGCAGTACTTC
CASSLTSRTGEQYF
>.|TRBJ1-6|13|.|TRBV10-3
TGTGCCAGCCGGGACACACCCAATTCACCCCTCCACTTT
CASRDTPNSPLHF
>TRBD2|TRBJ2-7|15|.|TRBV11-2
TGTGCCAGCAGCTTAGAACTAGCGGGAGGCTACGAGCAGTACTTC
CASSLELAGGYEQYF
>.|TRBJ2-7|16|many|TRBV27
TGTGCCAGCAGTCCCCAGGGGCTGCGGAGGAACTACGAGCAGTACTTC
CASSPQGLRRNYEQYF
>TRBD1|TRBJ2-3|14|many|TRBV6-4
TGTGCCAGCAGTGGGACAGGGGGCACAGATACGCAGTATTTT
CASSGTGGTDTQYF
>.|TRBJ1-1|14|.|TRBV6-5
TGTGCCAGCAGTCGTAACAACAGGGCCACTGAAGCTTTCTTT
CASSRNNRATEAFF
>.|TRBJ2-7|14|few|TRBV27
TGTGCCAGCAGTTTACAGTCACACCCCGGGGAGCAGTACTTC
CASSLQSHPGEQYF
>.|TRBJ2-1|14|.|TRBV12-3/TRBV12-4
TGTGCCAGCAGTTTGCGGAAAACCTACAATGAGCAGTTCTTC
CASSLRKTYNEQFF
>.|TRBJ2-2|14|.|TRBV9
TGTGCCAGCAGGGAGACAGGGAACACCGGGGAGCTGTTTTTT
CASRETGNTGELFF
>TRBD1|TRBJ2-3|14|many|TRBV6-4
TGTGCCAGCAGTGACGGGACAGACACAGATACGCAGTATTTT
CASSDGTDTDTQYF
>.|TRBJ1-1|16|many|TRBV11-2
TGTGCCAGCAGCTTAGATAACCGGGGTTGGAACACTGAAGCTTTCTTT
CASSLDNRGWNTEAFF
>.|TRBJ1-3|15|.|TRBV7-9
TGTGCCAGCAGCTTAGCGTGGAGCTCTGGAAACACCATATATTTT
CASSLAWSSGNTIYF
>.|TRBJ2-1|12|many|TRBV11-2
TGTGCCAGCAGCTCCCTAGTCCGGGAGCAGTTCTTC
CASSSLVREQFF